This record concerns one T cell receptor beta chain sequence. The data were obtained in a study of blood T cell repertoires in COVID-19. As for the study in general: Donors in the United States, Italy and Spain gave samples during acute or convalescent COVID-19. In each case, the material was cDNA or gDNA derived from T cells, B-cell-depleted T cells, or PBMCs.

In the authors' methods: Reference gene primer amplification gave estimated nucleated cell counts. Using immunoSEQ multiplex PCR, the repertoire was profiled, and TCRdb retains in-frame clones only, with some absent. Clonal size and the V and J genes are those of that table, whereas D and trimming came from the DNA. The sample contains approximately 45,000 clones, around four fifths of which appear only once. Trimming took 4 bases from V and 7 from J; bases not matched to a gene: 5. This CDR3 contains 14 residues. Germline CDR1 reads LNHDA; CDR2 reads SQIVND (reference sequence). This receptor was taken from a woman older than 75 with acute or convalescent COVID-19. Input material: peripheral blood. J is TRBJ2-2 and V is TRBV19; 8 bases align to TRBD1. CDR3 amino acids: CASSTGQGHGELFF. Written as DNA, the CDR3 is TGTGCCAGTAGTACAGGACAGGGTCACGGGGAGCTGTTTTTT.